Listed below are T cell receptor beta chains from one sample, sequenced in a study of blood T cell repertoires in COVID-19. Generated by immunoSEQ multiplex PCR, the TCRdb table keeps only in-frame clones and is missing some. Of around 300,000 clones listed, around four fifths are singletons. Sequences were obtained from peripheral blood. These receptors originate from a woman aged 45-59 years with active or convalescent COVID-19. Both conserved end residues are part of each CDR3. The D gene is left open where the match is weak. Size is stated for part of the rows, as once, few or many counts, or as a class when the clone is expanded.

d_gene: .
abundance: .
j_gene: TRBJ1-5
v_gene: TRBV7-8
CDR3aa: CASSHDKVVGNQPQHF
CDR3nt: TGTGCCAGCAGCCACGACAAGGTGGTCGGCAATCAGCCCCAGCATTTT

d_gene: TRBD1
abundance: .
j_gene: TRBJ1-2
v_gene: TRBV29-1
CDR3aa: CSVEGQGARYNYGYTF
CDR3nt: TGCAGCGTTGAAGGGCAGGGGGCGAGATACAACTATGGCTACACCTTC

d_gene: .
abundance: few
j_gene: TRBJ1-1
v_gene: TRBV7-3
CDR3aa: CASSLGYPGGTTEAFF
CDR3nt: TGTGCCAGCAGCCTAGGGTACCCGGGGGGAACAACTGAAGCTTTCTTT

d_gene: TRBD2
abundance: .
j_gene: TRBJ2-3
v_gene: TRBV5-6
CDR3aa: CASSLIGKREGVDTQYF
CDR3nt: TGTGCCAGCAGCTTGATAGGGAAGCGGGAGGGCGTAGATACGCAGTATTTT

d_gene: TRBD2
abundance: .
j_gene: TRBJ2-1
v_gene: TRBV7-8
CDR3aa: CASSLAPLAGGRPNEQFF
CDR3nt: TGTGCCAGCAGCTTAGCCCCTTTAGCGGGAGGAAGGCCCAATGAGCAGTTCTTC

d_gene: TRBD1
abundance: .
j_gene: TRBJ1-4
v_gene: TRBV10-3
CDR3aa: CATADRGRDEKLFF
CDR3nt: TGTGCCACCGCGGACAGGGGCCGGGATGAAAAACTGTTTTTT

d_gene: TRBD1
abundance: .
j_gene: TRBJ2-3
v_gene: TRBV28
CDR3aa: CASTRTGSSTDTQYF
CDR3nt: TGTGCCAGCACCCGGACAGGGAGTAGCACAGATACGCAGTATTTT

d_gene: .
abundance: .
j_gene: TRBJ2-1
v_gene: TRBV9
CDR3aa: CASSASLVLNEQFF
CDR3nt: TGTGCCAGCAGCGCCTCCTTAGTCTTGAATGAGCAGTTCTTC

d_gene: .
abundance: .
j_gene: TRBJ1-6
v_gene: TRBV7-8
CDR3aa: CASSLGSTDAGSPLHF
CDR3nt: TGTGCCAGCAGCTTAGGTTCGACAGACGCTGGTTCACCCCTCCACTTT

d_gene: .
abundance: once
j_gene: TRBJ2-7
v_gene: TRBV6-5
CDR3aa: CASSYRQTGRYEQYF
CDR3nt: TGTGCCAGCAGTTACCGTCAGACAGGGAGGTACGAGCAGTACTTC

d_gene: .
abundance: .
j_gene: TRBJ1-3
v_gene: TRBV2
CDR3aa: CASKTLTGPGNTIYF
CDR3nt: TGTGCCAGCAAAACCCTCACAGGGCCTGGAAACACCATATATTTT

d_gene: .
abundance: .
j_gene: TRBJ2-1
v_gene: TRBV9
CDR3aa: CASSVDYYNEQFF
CDR3nt: TGTGCCAGCAGCGTCGACTACTACAATGAGCAGTTCTTC

d_gene: TRBD1
abundance: .
j_gene: TRBJ2-3
v_gene: TRBV27
CDR3aa: CASSPGDRVTDTQYF
CDR3nt: TGTGCCAGCAGTCCAGGGGACAGGGTCACAGATACGCAGTATTTT

d_gene: TRBD1
abundance: .
j_gene: TRBJ2-7
v_gene: TRBV7-8
CDR3aa: CASSPDGTVYEQYF
CDR3nt: TGTGCCAGCAGCCCCGACGGGACAGTCTACGAGCAGTACTTC

d_gene: .
abundance: few
j_gene: TRBJ1-5
v_gene: TRBV28
CDR3aa: CASSSTGQPQHF
CDR3nt: TGTGCCAGCAGTTCAACGGGTCAGCCCCAGCATTTT

d_gene: TRBD1
abundance: .
j_gene: TRBJ2-1
v_gene: TRBV29-1
CDR3aa: CSVEWGQGTEQFF
CDR3nt: TGCAGCGTTGAATGGGGACAGGGGACTGAGCAGTTCTTC

d_gene: TRBD1
abundance: .
j_gene: TRBJ1-2
v_gene: TRBV18
CDR3aa: CASSPGQGNYGYTF
CDR3nt: TGTGCCAGCTCACCCGGACAGGGGAACTATGGCTACACCTTC

d_gene: TRBD2
abundance: few
j_gene: TRBJ2-5
v_gene: TRBV9
CDR3aa: CASSVGGVAGGRQETQYF
CDR3nt: TGTGCCAGCAGCGTAGGAGGGGTAGCGGGAGGCCGTCAAGAGACCCAGTACTTC

d_gene: .
abundance: .
j_gene: TRBJ1-1
v_gene: TRBV5-1
CDR3aa: CASSFNEGGTEAFF
CDR3nt: TGCGCCAGCAGCTTCAATGAGGGAGGGACTGAAGCTTTCTTT

d_gene: .
abundance: .
j_gene: TRBJ1-3
v_gene: TRBV10-1
CDR3aa: CATQGNGVSGNTIYF
CDR3nt: TGCGCCACCCAGGGGAATGGAGTTTCTGGAAACACCATATATTTT

d_gene: TRBD1
abundance: .
j_gene: TRBJ2-3
v_gene: TRBV2
CDR3aa: CASSRDSRGADTQYF
CDR3nt: TGTGCCAGCAGTCGGGACAGTCGGGGAGCAGATACGCAGTATTTT

d_gene: TRBD2
abundance: .
j_gene: TRBJ2-1
v_gene: TRBV28
CDR3aa: CASSLPASGRENNEQFF
CDR3nt: TGTGCCAGCAGTTTGCCGGCTAGCGGGAGGGAAAACAATGAGCAGTTCTTC

d_gene: .
abundance: .
j_gene: TRBJ1-1
v_gene: TRBV30
CDR3aa: CASALVNTEAFF
CDR3nt: TGTGCCTCGGCCCTAGTAAACACTGAAGCTTTCTTT

d_gene: .
abundance: .
j_gene: TRBJ1-5
v_gene: TRBV6-2/TRBV6-3
CDR3aa: CASSYRRYSNQPQHF
CDR3nt: TGTGCCAGCAGTTACAGGAGATATAGCAATCAGCCCCAGCATTTT

d_gene: .
abundance: .
j_gene: TRBJ1-2
v_gene: TRBV11-2
CDR3aa: CASSFILGGVGYGYTF
CDR3nt: TGTGCCAGCAGCTTCATCTTAGGGGGGGTGGGCTATGGCTACACCTTC

d_gene: .
abundance: .
j_gene: TRBJ2-1
v_gene: TRBV6-5
CDR3aa: CASSYEGRFYNEQFF
CDR3nt: TGTGCCAGCAGTTACGAGGGAAGGTTCTACAATGAGCAGTTCTTC

d_gene: .
abundance: .
j_gene: TRBJ2-3
v_gene: TRBV27
CDR3aa: CASTLSGQDTDTQYF
CDR3nt: TGTGCCAGCACCCTAAGTGGACAAGACACAGATACGCAGTATTTT